These 17 T cell receptor beta chains were all obtained from the same sample, sequenced in a study of blood T cell repertoires in COVID-19. The data were produced by immunoSEQ multiplex PCR, yet TCRdb's version contains in-frame clones alone and is incomplete. The table records roughly 190,000 clones, roughly 86% of them present only once. Sequencing input: peripheral blood. All receptors derive from a man between 70 and 80 years old with acute or convalescent COVID-19.

This sequence joins TRBV5-4 and TRBJ2-4, with 9 bases aligning to TRBD1. CDR1 is SGHNT and CDR2 is YYREEE in the germline V gene (reference sequence). V dropped 3 bases and J dropped 5; count of bases not matched to a gene: 3. This CDR3 spans 14 amino acids. The CDR3: CASSWGQGENIQYF. CDR3 coding DNA: TGTGCCAGCAGCTGGGGACAGGGCGAAAACATTCAGTACTTC.

The V and J genes are TRBV19 and TRBJ1-2, with D perhaps matching TRBD1 (6 bases). CDR3 length: 16 amino acids. V was cut by 5 bases and J by 2 bases, with 18 bases left in between. CDR1 is LNHDA, CDR2 SQIVND, per germline (reference sequence). The CDR3, as DNA: TGTGCCAGTAGTCCCCTTCAATGGGGGCTCAACTATGGCTACACCTTC. As protein: CASSPLQWGLNYGYTF.

The chain employs TRBV19 and TRBJ1-1; D might be TRBD1 (6 bases). V lost 0 bases and J 5 bases, leaving 7 bases between the germline ends. The CDR3 has 13 residues. Germline loops: CDR1 LNHDA, CDR2 SQIVND (reference sequence). CDR3 in amino acids: CASSIEGATEAFF. The CDR3 nucleotides are TGTGCCAGTAGTATAGAGGGGGCGACTGAAGCTTTCTTT.

CDR3 sequence reads: CASSVDQGNTEAFF. DNA of the CDR3: TGTGCCAGCAGCGTAGATCAGGGAAACACTGAAGCTTTCTTT. This chain links TRBV9 with TRBJ1-1, with D possibly being TRBD1 (5 bases). Germline V gene lookup returns CDR1 SGDLS and CDR2 YYNGEE. V was trimmed by 0 bases and J by 2 bases, leaving 8 bases between them. The CDR3 length is 14 residues.

The chain combines TRBV3-1 (or the pseudogene TRBV3-2) with TRBJ2-3; no clear D. Per germline, CDR1 LGHDT and CDR2 YNNKEL (reference sequence). This CDR3 region has 12 residues. V lost 5 bases, J lost 7 bases, and 10 bases lay in between. CDR3 coding DNA: TGTGCCAGCAGCTCCACCGACAATACGCAGTATTTT. Its translation: CASSSTDNTQYF.

This clone showed up just a few times. The chain uses TRBV5-4 and TRBJ2-1; no clear D. The germline V and J ends were trimmed by 1 base and 4 bases, with 3 bases remaining between them. There are 12 residues in the CDR3. Germline V gene data show CDR1 as SGHNT and CDR2 as YYREEE (reference sequence). CDR3 sequence (DNA): TGTGCCAGCAGCTTGCAGTACAATGAGCAGTTCTTC. Translation: CASSLQYNEQFF.

There are a few counts of this clone. This chain connects TRBV2 to TRBJ1-5; D uncertain. The length of the CDR3 is 14 residues. Germline V gene data show CDR1 as SNHLY and CDR2 as FYNNEI. The ends were cut back, 7 bases at V and 8 bases at J, with 18 bases in the middle. The CDR3 is CASNRALDEKPQHF. The CDR3 nucleotides read TGTGCCAGCAACAGAGCCCTCGATGAGAAGCCCCAGCATTTT.

This clone has a handful of counts. The chain has TRBV5-1 and TRBJ1-2, with a tentative D call TRBD1 (5 bases). Germline V CDR1 and CDR2: SGHRS, YFSETQ. The CDR3 covers 15 residues. With 3 bases removed from V and 1 base from J, the gap between germline ends came to 13 bases. The chain's CDR3 is CASSSGTGDNYGYTF. The CDR3 DNA reads as TGCGCCAGCAGCTCCGGGACGGGAGATAACTATGGCTACACCTTC.

There are a few counts of this clone. V usage is TRBV6-1 and J usage is TRBJ1-5; D is uncertain. The CDR3 spans 13 residues. Germline CDR1 and CDR2: MNHNS and SASEGT. V was pared by 0 bases and J by 5 bases, with 5 bases between. The CDR3 DNA follows: TGTGCCAGCAGTGAAGCGCGATATCAGCCCCAGCATTTT. Translating it yields CASSEARYQPQHF.

The chain uses TRBV2 and TRBJ2-5, with D perhaps matching TRBD1 (7 bases). The CDR3 extends over 14 amino acids. The V end was cut by 11 bases, the J end by 5 bases, with 21 bases between. Looked up from germline, CDR1 is SNHLY and CDR2 is FYNNEI. The CDR3 DNA reads as TGTGCCTCCGGGAAGGAGGGGGCGGGCGAGACCCAGTACTTC. Encoded protein: CASGKEGAGETQYF.

On this clone: Relative to the germline gene, one junction end is altered; a read error may explain this. The chain has TRBV7-7 and TRBJ2-1; 13 bases match TRBD2. CDR3 length: 13 residues. Germline CDR1 and CDR2: SSHAT and FNYEAQ (reference sequence). The CDR3 is CASSALAGGEQFF. CDR3 bases: TGTGCTAGCAGCGCACTAGCGGGAGGGGAGCAGTTCTTC.

The chain links TRBV29-1 to TRBJ2-5, with a possible D match to TRBD2 (6 bases). This CDR3 spans 12 amino acids. CDR1 is SQVTM and CDR2 is ANQGSEA in the germline V gene. V shed 3 bases and J shed 5 bases, with 10 bases lying between them. CDR3 in amino acids: CSVEEGFETQYF. In DNA form, the CDR3 reads TGCAGCGTTGAGGAGGGTTTCGAGACCCAGTACTTC.

J is TRBJ2-1 and V is TRBV5-1; a possible D gene is TRBD1 (5 bases). The V gene lost 0 bases and the J gene lost 4 bases, with 11 bases spanning the gap. The CDR3 runs to 15 residues. CDR1 is SGHRS and CDR2 is YFSETQ in the germline V gene. The CDR3: CASSLGGAVYNEQFF. The DNA for the CDR3 is TGCGCCAGCAGCTTGGGGGGCGCGGTATACAATGAGCAGTTCTTC.

This chain uses TRBV12-5 with TRBJ2-3; TRBD1 matches 9 bases. V was clipped by 6 bases and J by 4 bases; unmatched bases: 2. CDR1 and CDR2 (germline): LGHNT, FRNRAP. CDR3 length equals 13 residues. CDR3 region: CASGWTGADTQYF. For the CDR3, the DNA is TGTGCTAGTGGCTGGACAGGGGCAGATACGCAGTATTTT.

The chain recombines TRBV19 with TRBJ2-3; 7 bases agree with TRBD2. In germline, CDR1 is LNHDA, CDR2 SQIVND (reference sequence). The V and J ends lost 10 bases and 4 bases, in that order; junction bases with no gene match: 2. The CDR3 extends over 11 amino acids. The DNA of the CDR3 is TGTGCCACCCGGGGGGCAGATACGCAGTATTTT. This encodes CATRGADTQYF.

This clone was counted a single time. The chain couples TRBV30 to TRBJ1-2; a possible D gene is TRBD1 (6 bases). V shed 3 bases and J shed 1 base, with 12 bases lying between them. The CDR3 spans 14 residues. Germline V lookup: CDR1 GTSNPN, CDR2 SVGIG (reference sequence). CDR3 sequence reads: CAWRTGQLNYGYTF. The DNA of the CDR3 is TGTGCCTGGAGGACAGGACAGCTTAACTATGGCTACACCTTC. Combining the CDR3 with reference TRBV30 and TRBJ1-2 gives the whole variable domain SQTIHQWPATLVQPVGSPLSLECTVEGTSNPNLYWYRQAAGRGLQLLFYSVGIGQISSEVPQNLSASRPQDRQFILSSKKLLLSDSGFYLCAWRTGQLNYGYTFGSGTRLTVV.

The chain has TRBV18 and TRBJ2-7, with TRBD1 as a possible D gene (6 bases). This CDR3 has 14 residues. Germline V gene lookup returns CDR1 KGHSH and CDR2 LQKENI. V lost 4 bases and J lost 4, with 14 bases in between. CDR3 in amino acids: CASSLAGTLYEQYF. CDR3 in DNA: TGTGCCAGCTCACTCGCCGGGACACTGTACGAGCAGTACTTC.